Only one count was recorded for the clone carrying this T cell receptor (beta chain). Its matching antigen is unknown. This PCR relied on a set of 60 Vbeta primers and 13 Jbeta primers. The method was immunoSEQ multiplex PCR; TCRdb's version includes in-frame clones alone and lacks a portion of them. The sample carries over 150,000 clones, around 82% recorded once. This entry belongs to a study of cytomegalovirus exposure and HLA in healthy donors. Study outcomes and limitations: Later analysis demonstrated an association between a missense DCLRE1C variant and TCR beta V- and J-gene trimming. Most likely, a cluster of highly shared sequence variants arose as a sequencing artifact.

Germline-derived CDR1 and CDR2 are LNHDA and SQIVND (reference sequence). This CDR3 comprises 14 residues. Trimming removed 6 bases at V and 2 bases at J, with 13 bases between. The specimen sequenced was PBMCs. The TCR was taken from a man aged 45-65 years in good health and CMV-seropositive. The chain links TRBV19 to TRBJ2-5, with D possibly matching TRBD1 (6 bases). The CDR3 nucleotides read TGTGCCAGTAGGGGGGACAATCTACAAGAGACCCAGTACTTC. The encoded protein is CASRGDNLQETQYF.